This entry is about one TCR beta chain. This specimen comes from a study of blood T cell repertoires in COVID-19. Looking at the study overall: Samples representing acute and convalescent COVID-19 were sourced from the United States, Italy and Spain. PBMCs, B-cell-depleted T cells, or T cells provided the cDNA or gDNA that made up the material.

CDR3 length: 14 amino acids. The germline gives CDR1 WSHSY, CDR2 SAAADI. Between the trimmed V and J ends, which lost 3 bases and 8 bases, there was a span of 16 bases. Per the authors' pipeline: Amplification from reference gene primers served as the basis for estimated nucleated cell counts. Libraries were prepared by immunoSEQ multiplex PCR; TCRdb keeps only in-frame clonotypes and omits some of them. The DNA was the basis for D and trimming; V, J and clone size are from that table. This repertoire shows about 81,000 clones, about 84% found once; its top ten account for approximately 14%. The chain joins TRBV10-2 to TRBJ1-2; weak D call: TRBD1 (6 bases). Sequencing used peripheral blood. This TCR derives from a woman between 65 and 79 years old with acute or convalescent COVID-19. CDR3 in DNA: TGCGCCAGCAGTGACAGGGGAGAAGCGGGGGGCTACACCTTC. This gives the protein CASSDRGEAGGYTF.